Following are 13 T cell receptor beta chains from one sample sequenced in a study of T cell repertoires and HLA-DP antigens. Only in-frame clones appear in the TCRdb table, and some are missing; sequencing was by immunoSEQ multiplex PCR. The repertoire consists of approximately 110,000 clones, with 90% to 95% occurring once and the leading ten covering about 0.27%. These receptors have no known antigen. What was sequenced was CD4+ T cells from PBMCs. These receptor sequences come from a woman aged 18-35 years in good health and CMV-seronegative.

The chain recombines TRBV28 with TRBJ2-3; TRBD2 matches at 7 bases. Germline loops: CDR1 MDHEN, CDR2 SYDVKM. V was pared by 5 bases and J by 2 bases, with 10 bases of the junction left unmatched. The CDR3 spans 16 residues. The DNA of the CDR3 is TGTGCCAGCAGTCCGCGGGGAGCGGGGTTCACAGATACGCAGTATTTT. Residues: CASSPRGAGFTDTQYF.

This CDR3 is CASSNPLGIAGAVDTQYF. The CDR3 DNA is TGCGCCAGCAGTAACCCCCTGGGGATAGCGGGAGCTGTAGATACGCAGTATTTT. This sequence joins TRBV5-1 and TRBJ2-3; TRBD2 matches 9 bases. The trim removed 5 bases at V and 5 bases at J, leaving 18 bases unmatched. The germline CDR1 and CDR2 sequences are SGHRS and YFSETQ. This CDR3 comprises 18 residues.

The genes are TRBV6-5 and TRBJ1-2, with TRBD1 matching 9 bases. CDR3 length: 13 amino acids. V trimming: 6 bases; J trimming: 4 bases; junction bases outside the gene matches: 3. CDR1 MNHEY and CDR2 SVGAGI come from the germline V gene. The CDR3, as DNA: TGTGCCAGCAGAGGACAGGGGTTCTATGGCTACACCTTC. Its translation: CASRGQGFYGYTF.

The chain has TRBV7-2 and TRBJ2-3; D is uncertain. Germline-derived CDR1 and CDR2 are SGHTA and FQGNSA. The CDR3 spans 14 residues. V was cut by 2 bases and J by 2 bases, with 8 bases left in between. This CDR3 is CASSLKALTDTQYF. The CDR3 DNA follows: TGTGCCAGCAGCTTAAAGGCCCTCACAGATACGCAGTATTTT.

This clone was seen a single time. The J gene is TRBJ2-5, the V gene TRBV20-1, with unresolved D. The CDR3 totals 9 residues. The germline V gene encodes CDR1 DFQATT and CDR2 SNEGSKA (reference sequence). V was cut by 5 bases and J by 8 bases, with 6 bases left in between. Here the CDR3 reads CSAGVTQYF. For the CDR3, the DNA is TGCAGTGCTGGTGTAACCCAGTACTTC.

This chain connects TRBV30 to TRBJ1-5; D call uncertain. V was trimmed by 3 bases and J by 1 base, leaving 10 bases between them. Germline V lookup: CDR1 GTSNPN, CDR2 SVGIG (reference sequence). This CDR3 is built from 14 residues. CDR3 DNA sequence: TGTGCCTGGAGCCGAACCTGGAGCAATCAGCCCCAGCATTTT. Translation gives CAWSRTWSNQPQHF. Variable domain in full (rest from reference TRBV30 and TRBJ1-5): SQTIHQWPATLVQPVGSPLSLECTVEGTSNPNLYWYRQAAGRGLQLLFYSVGIGQISSEVPQNLSASRPQDRQFILSSKKLLLSDSGFYLCAWSRTWSNQPQHFGDGTRLSIL.

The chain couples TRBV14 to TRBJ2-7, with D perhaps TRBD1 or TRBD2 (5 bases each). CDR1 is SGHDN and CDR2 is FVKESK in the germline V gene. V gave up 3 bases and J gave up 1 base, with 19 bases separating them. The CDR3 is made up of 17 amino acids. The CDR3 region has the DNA TGTGCCAGCAGCCAGGGGCCGGGACCGGGGTCGTCCTACGAGCAGTACTTC. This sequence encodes CASSQGPGPGSSYEQYF.

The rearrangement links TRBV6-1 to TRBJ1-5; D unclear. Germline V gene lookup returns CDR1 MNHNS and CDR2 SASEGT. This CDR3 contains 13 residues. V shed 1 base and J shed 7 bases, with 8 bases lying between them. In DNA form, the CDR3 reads TGTGCCAGCAGTGAAGACCCGCGCCAGCCCCAGCATTTT. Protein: CASSEDPRQPQHF.

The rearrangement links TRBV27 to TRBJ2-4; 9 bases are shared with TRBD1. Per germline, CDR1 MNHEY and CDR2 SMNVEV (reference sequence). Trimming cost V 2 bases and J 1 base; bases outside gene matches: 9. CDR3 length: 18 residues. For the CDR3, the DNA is TGTGCCAGCAGTTTAGGTCGGACAGGGGTCTTGGCCAAAAACATTCAGTACTTC. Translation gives CASSLGRTGVLAKNIQYF.

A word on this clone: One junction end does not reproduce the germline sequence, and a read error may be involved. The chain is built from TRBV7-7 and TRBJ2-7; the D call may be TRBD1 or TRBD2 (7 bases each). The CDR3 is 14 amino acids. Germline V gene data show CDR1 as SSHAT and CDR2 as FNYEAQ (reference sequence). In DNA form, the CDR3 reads TGTGCTAGCAGCGAATTCGCCAGGGGGGGAGAGCAGTACTTC. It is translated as CASSEFARGGEQYF.

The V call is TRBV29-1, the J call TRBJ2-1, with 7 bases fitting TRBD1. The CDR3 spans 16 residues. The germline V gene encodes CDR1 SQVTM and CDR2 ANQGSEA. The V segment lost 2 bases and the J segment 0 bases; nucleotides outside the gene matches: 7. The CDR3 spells CSVEKRGPSSYNEQFF. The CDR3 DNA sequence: TGCAGCGTTGAAAAAAGGGGGCCCAGCTCCTACAATGAGCAGTTCTTC.

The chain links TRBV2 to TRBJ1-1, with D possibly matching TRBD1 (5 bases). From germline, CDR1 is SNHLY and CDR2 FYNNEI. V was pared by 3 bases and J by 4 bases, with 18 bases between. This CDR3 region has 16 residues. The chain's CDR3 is CASSDPRGFGLTEAFF. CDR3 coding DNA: TGTGCCAGCAGTGATCCTCGGGGGTTCGGGCTCACTGAAGCTTTCTTT.

DNA of the CDR3: TGCGCCAGCAGCCAAGGGTACTCAAAAGGTTGGGAAGCTTTCTTT. Translated: CASSQGYSKGWEAFF. The chain employs TRBV4-1 and TRBJ1-1; no firm D call. V was clipped by 1 base and J by 8 bases, with 17 bases between them. CDR3 length: 15 residues. The germline V gene has CDR1 MGHRA and CDR2 YSYEKL.